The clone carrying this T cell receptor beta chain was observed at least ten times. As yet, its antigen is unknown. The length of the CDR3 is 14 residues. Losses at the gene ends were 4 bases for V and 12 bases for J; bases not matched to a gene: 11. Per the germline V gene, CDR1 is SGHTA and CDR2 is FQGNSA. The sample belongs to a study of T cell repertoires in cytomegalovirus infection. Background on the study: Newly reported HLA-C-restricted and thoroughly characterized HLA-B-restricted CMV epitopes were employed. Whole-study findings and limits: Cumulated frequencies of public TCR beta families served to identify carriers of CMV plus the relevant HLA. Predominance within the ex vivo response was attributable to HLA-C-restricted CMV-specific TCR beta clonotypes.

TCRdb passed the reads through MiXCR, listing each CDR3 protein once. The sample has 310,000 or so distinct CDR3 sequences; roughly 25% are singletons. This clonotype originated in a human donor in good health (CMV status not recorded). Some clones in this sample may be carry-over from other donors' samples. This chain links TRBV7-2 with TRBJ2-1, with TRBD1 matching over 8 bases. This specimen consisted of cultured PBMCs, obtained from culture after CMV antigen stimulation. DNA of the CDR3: TGTGCCAGCAGCTCGCAAACCGGGACAGGACTGCAGTTCTTC. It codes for CASSSQTGTGLQFF.